This record looks at one TCR beta chain sequence and its context. The entry originates in a study of blood T cell repertoires in COVID-19. In the study overall: T cells, B-cell-depleted T cells, or PBMCs provided the cDNA or gDNA that served as material.

Original processing notes: Amplifying reference gene primers gave estimates of nucleated cell counts. Method: immunoSEQ multiplex PCR; TCRdb's copy keeps in-frame clones and lacks some. V, J and clone size are taken as reported in that table, and D and trimming were inferred from the DNA itself. The sample lists 260,000 or so clones; 83% were seen once. The source is a woman aged 40 to 50 who had been exposed to COVID-19. The sequencing input was PBMCs or T cells enriched from blood (not recorded which).

Here the CDR3 DNA reads TGTGCCAGCAGCTTGTCCAGGGCCCCTCAAACTTTCTTT. This sequence encodes CASSLSRAPQTFF. This chain uses TRBV5-5 with TRBJ1-1, with a weak D call TRBD1 (5 bases). The ends were cut back, 1 base at V and 12 bases at J, with 16 bases in the middle. CDR1 is SGHKS, CDR2 YYEKEE, per germline (reference sequence). This CDR3 is 13 amino acids long.